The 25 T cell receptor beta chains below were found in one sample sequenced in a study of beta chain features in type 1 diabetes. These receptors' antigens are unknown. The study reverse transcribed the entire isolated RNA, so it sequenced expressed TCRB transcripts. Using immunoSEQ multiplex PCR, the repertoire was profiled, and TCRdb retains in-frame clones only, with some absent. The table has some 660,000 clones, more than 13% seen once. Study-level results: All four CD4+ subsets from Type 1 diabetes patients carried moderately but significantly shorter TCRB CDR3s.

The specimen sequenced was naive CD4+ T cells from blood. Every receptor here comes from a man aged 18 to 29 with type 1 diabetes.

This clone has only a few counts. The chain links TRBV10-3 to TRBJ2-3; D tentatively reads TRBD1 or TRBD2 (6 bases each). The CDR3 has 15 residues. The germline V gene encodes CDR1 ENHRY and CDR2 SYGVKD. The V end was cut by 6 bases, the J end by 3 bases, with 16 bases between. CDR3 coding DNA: TGTGCCATCAGCCCGGAAGGGGGGAGTACAGATACGCAGTATTTT. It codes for CAISPEGGSTDTQYF.

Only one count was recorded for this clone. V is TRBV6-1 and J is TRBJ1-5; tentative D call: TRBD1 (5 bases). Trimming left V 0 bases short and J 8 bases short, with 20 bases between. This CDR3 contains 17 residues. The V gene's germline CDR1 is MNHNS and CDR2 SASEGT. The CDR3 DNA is TGTGCCAGCAGTGAAGCCCGGCAGGGTTGGTTTAAGGAGCCCCAGCATTTT. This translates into CASSEARQGWFKEPQHF.

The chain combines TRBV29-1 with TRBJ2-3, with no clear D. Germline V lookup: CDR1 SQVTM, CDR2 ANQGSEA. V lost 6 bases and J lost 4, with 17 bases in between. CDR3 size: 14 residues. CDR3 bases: TGCAGCGTCCTCATCATACCGGGCGCAGATACGCAGTATTTT. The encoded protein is CSVLIIPGADTQYF.

As DNA, the CDR3 is TGCAGCGTTGAATCAGGGGGGTCGGGACAGCCCCAGCATTTT. Translated: CSVESGGSGQPQHF. The chain uses TRBV29-1 and TRBJ1-5, with 7 bases fitting TRBD1. CDR3 length: 14 amino acids. V was clipped by 2 bases and J by 7 bases; unmatched bases: 8. Germline CDR1 SQVTM, CDR2 ANQGSEA.

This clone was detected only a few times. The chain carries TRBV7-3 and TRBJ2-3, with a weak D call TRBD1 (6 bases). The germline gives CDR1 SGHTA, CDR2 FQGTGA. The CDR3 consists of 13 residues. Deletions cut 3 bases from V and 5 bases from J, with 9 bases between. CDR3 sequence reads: CASSFDRQDTQYF. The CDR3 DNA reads TGTGCCAGCAGCTTTGACAGGCAAGATACGCAGTATTTT.

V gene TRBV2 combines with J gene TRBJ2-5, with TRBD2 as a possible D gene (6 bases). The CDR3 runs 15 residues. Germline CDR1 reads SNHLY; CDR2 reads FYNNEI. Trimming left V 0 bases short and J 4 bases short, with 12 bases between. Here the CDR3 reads CASSEALGGPETQYF. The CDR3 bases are TGTGCCAGCAGTGAAGCGTTGGGAGGCCCAGAGACCCAGTACTTC.

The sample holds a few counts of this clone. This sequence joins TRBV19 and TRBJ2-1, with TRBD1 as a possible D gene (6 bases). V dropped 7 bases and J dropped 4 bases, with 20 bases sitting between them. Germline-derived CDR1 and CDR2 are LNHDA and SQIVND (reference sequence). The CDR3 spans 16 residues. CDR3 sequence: CASTLSGVAIYNEQFF. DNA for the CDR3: TGTGCCAGTACCCTCTCAGGGGTGGCGATATACAATGAGCAGTTCTTC.

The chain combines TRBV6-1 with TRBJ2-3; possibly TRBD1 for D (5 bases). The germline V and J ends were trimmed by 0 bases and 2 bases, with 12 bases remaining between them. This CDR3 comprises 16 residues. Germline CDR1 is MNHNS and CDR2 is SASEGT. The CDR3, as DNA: TGTGCCAGCAGTGAAGCCCGGACAACCTCCACAGATACGCAGTATTTT. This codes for CASSEARTTSTDTQYF.

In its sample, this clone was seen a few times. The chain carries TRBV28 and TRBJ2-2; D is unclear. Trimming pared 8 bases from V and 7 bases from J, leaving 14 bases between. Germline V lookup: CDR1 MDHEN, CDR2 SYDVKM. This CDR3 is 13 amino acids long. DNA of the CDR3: TGTGCCAGCCTCGACTCTGGTCTCGGGGAGCTGTTTTTT. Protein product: CASLDSGLGELFF.

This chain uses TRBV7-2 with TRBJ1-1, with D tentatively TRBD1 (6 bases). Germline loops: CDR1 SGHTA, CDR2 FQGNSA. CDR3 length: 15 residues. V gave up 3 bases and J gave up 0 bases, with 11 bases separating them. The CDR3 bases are TGTGCCAGCAGCTTTGGGGGGGCCATGAACACTGAAGCTTTCTTT. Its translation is CASSFGGAMNTEAFF.

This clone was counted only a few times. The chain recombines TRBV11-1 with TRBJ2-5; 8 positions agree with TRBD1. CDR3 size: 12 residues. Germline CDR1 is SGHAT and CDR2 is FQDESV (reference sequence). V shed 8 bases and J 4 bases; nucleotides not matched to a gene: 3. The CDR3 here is CASGQGGETQYF. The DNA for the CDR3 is TGTGCCAGCGGACAGGGAGGAGAGACCCAGTACTTC.

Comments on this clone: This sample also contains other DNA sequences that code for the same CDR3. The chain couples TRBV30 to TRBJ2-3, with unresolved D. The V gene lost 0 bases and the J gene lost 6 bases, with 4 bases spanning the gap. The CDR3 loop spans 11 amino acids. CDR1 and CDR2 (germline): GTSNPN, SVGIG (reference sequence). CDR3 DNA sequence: TGTGCCTGGAGTGTGAGTGATACGCAGTATTTT. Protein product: CAWSVSDTQYF.

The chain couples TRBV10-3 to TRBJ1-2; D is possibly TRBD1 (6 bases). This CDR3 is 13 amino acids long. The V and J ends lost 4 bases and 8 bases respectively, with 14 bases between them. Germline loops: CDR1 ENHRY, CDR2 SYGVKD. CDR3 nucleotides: TGTGCCATCAGTGCTTCAGGGGCGCAGGGCTACACCTTC. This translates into CAISASGAQGYTF.

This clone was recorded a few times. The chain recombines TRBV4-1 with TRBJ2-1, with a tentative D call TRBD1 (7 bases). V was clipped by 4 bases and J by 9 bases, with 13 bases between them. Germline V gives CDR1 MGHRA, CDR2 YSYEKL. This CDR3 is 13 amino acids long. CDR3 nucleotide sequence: TGCGCCAGCAGCCCTCGGAGGGGGCTTGAGCAGTTCTTC. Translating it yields CASSPRRGLEQFF.

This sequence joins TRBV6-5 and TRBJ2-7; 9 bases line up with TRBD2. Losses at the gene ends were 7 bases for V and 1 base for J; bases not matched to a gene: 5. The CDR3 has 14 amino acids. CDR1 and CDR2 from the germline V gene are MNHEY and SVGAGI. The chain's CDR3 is CASMSGGSSYEQYF. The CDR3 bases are TGTGCCAGCATGAGCGGGGGGTCTTCCTACGAGCAGTACTTC.

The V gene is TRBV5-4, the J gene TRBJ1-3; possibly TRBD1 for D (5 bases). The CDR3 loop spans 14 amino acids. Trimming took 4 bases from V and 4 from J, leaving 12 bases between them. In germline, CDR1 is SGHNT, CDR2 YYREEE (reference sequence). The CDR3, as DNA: TGTGCCAGCAGCCAGCCGACAGACGGAAACACCATATATTTT. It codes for CASSQPTDGNTIYF.

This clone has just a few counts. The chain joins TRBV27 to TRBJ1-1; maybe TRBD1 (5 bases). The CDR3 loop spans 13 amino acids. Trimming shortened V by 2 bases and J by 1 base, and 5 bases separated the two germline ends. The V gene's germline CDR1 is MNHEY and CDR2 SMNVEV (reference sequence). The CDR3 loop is CASSLQGNTEAFF. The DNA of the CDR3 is TGTGCCAGCAGTTTACAGGGGAACACTGAAGCTTTCTTT.

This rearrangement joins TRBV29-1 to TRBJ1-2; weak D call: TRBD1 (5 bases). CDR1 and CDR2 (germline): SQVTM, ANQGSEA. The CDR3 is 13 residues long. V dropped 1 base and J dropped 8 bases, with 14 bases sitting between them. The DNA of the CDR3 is TGCAGCGTTGAAGGGGGCGCGAGGGGAGGCTACACCTTC. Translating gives CSVEGGARGGYTF.

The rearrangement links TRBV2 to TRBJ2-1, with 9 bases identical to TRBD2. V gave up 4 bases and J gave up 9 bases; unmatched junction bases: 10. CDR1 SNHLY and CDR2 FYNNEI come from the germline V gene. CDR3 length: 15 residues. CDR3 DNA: TGTGCCAGCAGTGCGTTTCGGCGGGGGGGGCTTGAGCAGTTCTTC. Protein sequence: CASSAFRRGGLEQFF.

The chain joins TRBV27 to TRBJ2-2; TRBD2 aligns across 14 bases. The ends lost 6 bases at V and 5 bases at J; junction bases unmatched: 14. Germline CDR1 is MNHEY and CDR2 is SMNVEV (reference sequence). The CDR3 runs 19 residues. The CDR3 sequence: CASSPGTSGGWVGTGELFF. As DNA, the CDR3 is TGTGCCAGCAGCCCCGGGACTAGCGGGGGATGGGTAGGAACCGGGGAGCTGTTTTTT.

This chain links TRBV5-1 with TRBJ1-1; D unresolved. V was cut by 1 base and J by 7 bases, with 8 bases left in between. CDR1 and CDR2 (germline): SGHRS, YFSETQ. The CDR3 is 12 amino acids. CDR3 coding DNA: TGCGCCAGCAGCTTGAAGATGGGTGAAGCTTTCTTT. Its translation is CASSLKMGEAFF. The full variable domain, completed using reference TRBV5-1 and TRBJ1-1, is KAGVTQTPRYLIKTRGQQVTLSCSPISGHRSVSWYQQTPGQGLQFLFEYFSETQRNKGNFPGRFSGRQFSNSRSEMNVSTLELGDSALYLCASSLKMGEAFFGQGTRLTVV.

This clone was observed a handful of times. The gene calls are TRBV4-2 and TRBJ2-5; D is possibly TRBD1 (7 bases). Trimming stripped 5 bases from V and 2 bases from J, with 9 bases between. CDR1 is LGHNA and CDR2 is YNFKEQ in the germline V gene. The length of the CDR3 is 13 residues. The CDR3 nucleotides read TGTGCCAGCAGCGCGGGACAGCAAGAGACCCAGTACTTC. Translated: CASSAGQQETQYF.

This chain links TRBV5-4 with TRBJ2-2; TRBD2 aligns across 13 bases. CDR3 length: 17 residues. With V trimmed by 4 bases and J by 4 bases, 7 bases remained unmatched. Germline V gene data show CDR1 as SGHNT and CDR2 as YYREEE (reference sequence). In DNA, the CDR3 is TGTGCCAGCAGCCGGACTAGCGGGAGCCGGGTCACCGGGGAGCTGTTTTTT. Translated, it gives CASSRTSGSRVTGELFF.

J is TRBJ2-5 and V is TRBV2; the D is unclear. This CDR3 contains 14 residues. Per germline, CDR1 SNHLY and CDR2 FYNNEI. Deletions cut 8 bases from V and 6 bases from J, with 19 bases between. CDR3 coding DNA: TGTGCCAGCCAAACGGAGCTCACGGAGAAGACCCAGTACTTC. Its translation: CASQTELTEKTQYF.

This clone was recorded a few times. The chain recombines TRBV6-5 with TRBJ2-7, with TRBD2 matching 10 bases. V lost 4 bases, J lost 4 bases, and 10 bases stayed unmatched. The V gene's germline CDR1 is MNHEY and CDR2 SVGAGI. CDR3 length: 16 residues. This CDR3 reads CASSSLLAGVQYEQYF. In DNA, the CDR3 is TGTGCCAGCAGTTCACTGCTAGCGGGAGTTCAGTACGAGCAGTACTTC.